This is a list of T cell receptor beta chains from one sample in a study of cytomegalovirus exposure and HLA in healthy donors. Generated by immunoSEQ multiplex PCR, the TCRdb table keeps only in-frame clones and is missing some. The sample records more than 45,000 clones, around 94% being singletons. The sequenced sample was PBMCs. The receptors shown here come from a man aged 18 to 35 in good health and CMV-seronegative. Each CDR3 is given with its conserved first and last residue. Each record gives: D gene, clone size, J gene, V gene, CDR3 DNA, CDR3 protein. The D gene is left open where the match is weak. Expanded clones are given a class, and other clones once, few, many or no size at all.

>NA|NA|TRBJ1-3|TRBV19
TGTGCCAGTAGCGAGATATCCCGGGACTTAAACACCATATATTTT
CASSEISRDLNTIYF
>TRBD1|NA|TRBJ1-1|TRBV10-3
TGTGCCATCAGTGTGAGGGGGCTAGATGAAGCTTTCTTT
CAISVRGLDEAFF
>TRBD1|NA|TRBJ2-2|TRBV19
TGTGCCAGTAGTCCGACACAGGGGGCTTCGGGCACCGGGGAGCTGTTTTTT
CASSPTQGASGTGELFF
>TRBD2|NA|TRBJ2-4|TRBV6-1
TGTGCCAGCAGTGAATCGGGACTAGCCCACATTCAGTACTTC
CASSESGLAHIQYF
>NA|NA|TRBJ2-2|TRBV28
TGTGCCAGCAGTTTGGAGTCTTGGAACACCGGGGAGCTGTTTTTT
CASSLESWNTGELFF
>NA|NA|TRBJ1-1|TRBV5-6
TGTGCCAGCAGCAGACAGCTAATGAACACTGAAGCTTTCTTT
CASSRQLMNTEAFF
>TRBD2|NA|TRBJ2-6|TRBV30
TGTGCCTGGAGTTCTGGGGGGGGACGGTTCTCTGGGGCCAACGTCCTGACTTTC
CAWSSGGGRFSGANVLTF
>NA|NA|TRBJ2-7|TRBV28
TGTGCCACCCTCCCTTCGCCAGAAACGCAGCGAGCGGGCGAGCAGTACTTC
CATLPSPETQRAGEQYF
>TRBD1|NA|TRBJ2-7|TRBV5-6
TGTGCCAGCAGCTTGCAAGAGGGGCCAGGGGGCGACGAGCAGTACTTC
CASSLQEGPGGDEQYF
>NA|NA|TRBJ2-3|TRBV29-1
TGCAGCGTTGAAAGGGGGGGCGCAGATACGCAGTATTTT
CSVERGGADTQYF
>NA|NA|TRBJ2-5|TRBV11-2
TGTGCCAGCAGCTTTCGGGACTCTGAAGAGACCCAGTACTTC
CASSFRDSEETQYF
>TRBD1|NA|TRBJ1-1|TRBV28
TGTGCCAGCAGTTTAGCCAGGGGGAGCACTGAAGCTTTCTTT
CASSLARGSTEAFF
>NA|NA|TRBJ2-1|TRBV23-1
TGCGCCAGCACCAGACTGGAGACCTACAATGAGCAGTTCTTC
CASTRLETYNEQFF
>NA|NA|TRBJ2-7|TRBV7-9
TGTGCCAGCAGTGAGAACTACGAGCAGTACTTC
CASSENYEQYF
>TRBD1|few|TRBJ2-7|TRBV7-2
TGTGCCAGCAGCTTAGTATGGGACAGGGTTTCGAGGGAGCAGTACTTC
CASSLVWDRVSREQYF
>NA|NA|TRBJ2-4|TRBV1
TGCACCAGCACAGGACTAGCGGGACGAATAGCCAAAAACATTCAGTACTTC
CTSTGLAGRIAKNIQYF
>TRBD2|once|TRBJ2-3|TRBV5-1
TGCGCCAGCAGCTGGGGGGGTAGCACAGATACGCAGTATTTT
CASSWGGSTDTQYF
>NA|NA|TRBJ2-1|TRBV27
TGTGCCAGCAGTCTAGGAGGTTTGTACAATGAGCAGTTCTTC
CASSLGGLYNEQFF
>TRBD2|NA|TRBJ2-5|TRBV7-9
TGTGCCAGCAGCGCTAGCGGGAGAGGGGAGACCCAGTACTTC
CASSASGRGETQYF
>TRBD2|NA|TRBJ2-7|TRBV5-4
TGTGCCAGCAGCTTGGGCTTAGCGGGAGGAGGAAAGAACGAGCAGTACTTC
CASSLGLAGGGKNEQYF
>TRBD2|NA|TRBJ2-3|TRBV5-1
TGCGCCAGCAGCCTCGGGACTAGCGGAGATACGCAGTATTTT
CASSLGTSGDTQYF
>NA|NA|TRBJ1-1|TRBV27
TGTGCCAGCAGTTTATACGGCGGCCGAGGGACTGAAGCTTTCTTT
CASSLYGGRGTEAFF
>NA|NA|TRBJ1-1|TRBV29-1
TGCAGCGTTGAATGGGGCTGGACTGAAGCTTTCTTT
CSVEWGWTEAFF
>TRBD1|NA|TRBJ1-1|TRBV7-6
TGTGCCAGCAGCCCAGGGGGTGGAGGGACTGAAGCTTTCTTT
CASSPGGGGTEAFF
>NA|NA|TRBJ2-7|TRBV27
TGTGCCAGCAGTCCCAACTCACAGAGCTACGAGCAGTACTTC
CASSPNSQSYEQYF
>TRBD1|NA|TRBJ1-2|TRBV6-1
TGTGCCAGCAGTGAAACGCGATCAGGGGGCTATGGCTACACCTTC
CASSETRSGGYGYTF
>TRBD2|NA|TRBJ2-1|TRBV27
TGTGCCAGCAGTTTGGGGGGGGGTGATCAGTTCTTC
CASSLGGGDQFF
>TRBD2|NA|TRBJ2-3|TRBV11-3
TGTGCCAGCAGCTACCGGACTAGCGGGATGGGCACAGATACGCAGTATTTT
CASSYRTSGMGTDTQYF
>TRBD1|NA|TRBJ1-1|TRBV10-3
TGTGCCATCAGTGGGGGACAGGGCGGCACTGAAGCTTTCTTT
CAISGGQGGTEAFF
>TRBD2|NA|TRBJ2-5|TRBV10-2
TGCGCCAGCAGTCAAGCGGGGTTGTTTGAGGAGACCCAGTACTTC
CASSQAGLFEETQYF
>TRBD2|few|TRBJ2-7|TRBV7-6
TGTGCCAGCAGCCCGGCCCAGCGGGGCTACGAGCAGTACTTC
CASSPAQRGYEQYF
>NA|NA|TRBJ1-3|TRBV9
TGTGCCAGCAGCGTAGAGGGGGTTACAGGGCCAGAGAGCGTTAACACCATATATTTT
CASSVEGVTGPESVNTIYF
>NA|NA|TRBJ2-4|TRBV12-1
TGTGCCAGCACCAGCCCGCGACTACGAGACAGGGGGGGAAAAAACATTCAGTACTTC
CASTSPRLRDRGGKNIQYF
>NA|NA|TRBJ2-7|TRBV10-2
TGCGCCAGCTCACCCGAGGGTTACGAGCAGTACTTC
CASSPEGYEQYF
>TRBD1|NA|TRBJ2-7|TRBV27
TGTGCCAGCAGTCTCCACCGGGACAGGGGTGGAGAGCAGTACTTC
CASSLHRDRGGEQYF
>TRBD1|NA|TRBJ2-3|TRBV7-8
TGTGCCAGCAGCCCCGGGACAGGGTCCCCCCTCACAGATACGCAGTATTTT
CASSPGTGSPLTDTQYF
>TRBD1|NA|TRBJ2-1|TRBV19
TGTGCCAGTAGGACAGGGCTTTACAATGAGCAGTTCTTC
CASRTGLYNEQFF
>NA|NA|TRBJ1-5|TRBV5-5
TGTGCCAGCAGCTTGGCCGAGGCAAGAAATCAGCCCCAGCATTTT
CASSLAEARNQPQHF
>NA|NA|TRBJ2-1|TRBV5-1
TGCGCCAGCAGCTTGGGGGCTAATCAAAATCACAATGAGCAGTTCTTC
CASSLGANQNHNEQFF
>TRBD2|once|TRBJ2-2|TRBV7-2
TGTGCCAGCAGCCCTAGCGGGCTAGCGGGAGGGCGCGGGGAGCTGTTTTTT
CASSPSGLAGGRGELFF
>NA|NA|TRBJ1-5|TRBV28
TGTGCCAGCAGTTCCCGCCCGAGGGGGATCTCCAATCAGCCCCAGCATTTT
CASSSRPRGISNQPQHF
>TRBD2|NA|TRBJ2-5|TRBV19
TGTGCCAGTAGTATAGGCACTAGCGGGATCGAGACCCAGTACTTC
CASSIGTSGIETQYF
>TRBD1|NA|TRBJ1-2|TRBV2
TGTGCCAGCAGTGGTGAACAGGGGATAGTTAGGGGCTACACCTTC
CASSGEQGIVRGYTF
>NA|NA|TRBJ1-4|TRBV7-9
TGTGCCAGCAGCCTGCTTGGAGGGAGGGATGAAAAACTGTTTTTT
CASSLLGGRDEKLFF
>TRBD2|NA|TRBJ2-1|TRBV10-1
TGCGCCAGCAGTGAGACTAGCGGTGTATACAATGAGCAGTTCTTC
CASSETSGVYNEQFF
>NA|NA|TRBJ2-2|TRBV9
TGTGCCAGCAGCCCTCGGGGAGGAGCGGCGAACACCGGGGAGCTGTTTTTT
CASSPRGGAANTGELFF
>NA|few|TRBJ1-2|TRBV10-1
TGCGCCAGCGACAGTGACTATGGCTACACCTTC
CASDSDYGYTF
>NA|NA|TRBJ1-5|TRBV4-2
TGTGCCAGCAGCCAAGATGAGTCCCATAATAATCAGCCCCAGCATTTT
CASSQDESHNNQPQHF
>TRBD1|once|TRBJ1-1|TRBV27
TGTGCCAGCAGTAAAAGGGACAGGGGGGGAGGTGAAGCTTTCTTT
CASSKRDRGGGEAFF
>NA|NA|TRBJ2-3|TRBV11-2
TGTGCCAGCAGCCAAGGTACTAGGCCAGATACGCAGTATTTT
CASSQGTRPDTQYF
>TRBD1|once|TRBJ2-3|TRBV10-3
TGTGCCATCAGTGGAACACAGGGGGCTTTCACAGATACGCAGTATTTT
CAISGTQGAFTDTQYF
>NA|NA|TRBJ2-2|TRBV10-3
TGTGCCATCACTTACAGGGAACCCGGGGAGCTGTTTTTT
CAITYREPGELFF
>NA|NA|TRBJ1-5|TRBV19
TGTGCCAGTAGTATAGCGCGGGATCCCCAGCCCCAGCATTTT
CASSIARDPQPQHF
>TRBD2|NA|TRBJ2-7|TRBV7-2
TGTGCCAGCAGCGGACTAGCGGGAGGGAACGAGCAGTACTTC
CASSGLAGGNEQYF